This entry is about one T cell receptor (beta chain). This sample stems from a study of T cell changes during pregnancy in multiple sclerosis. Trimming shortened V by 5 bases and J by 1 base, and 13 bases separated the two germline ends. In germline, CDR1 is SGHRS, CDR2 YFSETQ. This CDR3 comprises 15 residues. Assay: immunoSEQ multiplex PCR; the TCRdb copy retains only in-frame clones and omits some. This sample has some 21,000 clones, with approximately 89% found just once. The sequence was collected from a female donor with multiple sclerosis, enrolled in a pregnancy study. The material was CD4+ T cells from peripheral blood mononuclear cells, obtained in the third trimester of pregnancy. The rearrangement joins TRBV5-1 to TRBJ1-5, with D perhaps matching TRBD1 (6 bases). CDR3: CASSAGDGSNQPQHF. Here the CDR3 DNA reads TGCGCCAGCAGTGCAGGGGATGGGAGCAATCAGCCCCAGCATTTT.